This entry describes one T cell receptor (beta chain). Data came from immunoSEQ multiplex PCR; TCRdb stores just in-frame clones and leaves some out. This table has almost 100,000 clones, 80% to 95% appearing once. The data stem from a study of PD-1 blockade in classical Hodgkin lymphoma. Relapses following autologous stem cell transplantation were seen in all patients, with brentuximab vedotin exposure varying. The source was peripheral blood mononuclear cells (PBMCs), collected at baseline. This TCR was recovered from a human donor with classical Hodgkin lymphoma.

The CDR3 DNA reads TGCGCCAGCAGCTTGGACCCTCGGAGACTAGCGGGTGAAGAGCAGTACTTC. It codes for CASSLDPRRLAGEEQYF. The V call is TRBV5-1, the J call TRBJ2-7; 10 nucleotides agree with TRBD2. Per germline, CDR1 SGHRS and CDR2 YFSETQ. The trim removed 0 bases at V and 7 bases at J, leaving 13 bases unmatched. This CDR3 region has 17 residues.